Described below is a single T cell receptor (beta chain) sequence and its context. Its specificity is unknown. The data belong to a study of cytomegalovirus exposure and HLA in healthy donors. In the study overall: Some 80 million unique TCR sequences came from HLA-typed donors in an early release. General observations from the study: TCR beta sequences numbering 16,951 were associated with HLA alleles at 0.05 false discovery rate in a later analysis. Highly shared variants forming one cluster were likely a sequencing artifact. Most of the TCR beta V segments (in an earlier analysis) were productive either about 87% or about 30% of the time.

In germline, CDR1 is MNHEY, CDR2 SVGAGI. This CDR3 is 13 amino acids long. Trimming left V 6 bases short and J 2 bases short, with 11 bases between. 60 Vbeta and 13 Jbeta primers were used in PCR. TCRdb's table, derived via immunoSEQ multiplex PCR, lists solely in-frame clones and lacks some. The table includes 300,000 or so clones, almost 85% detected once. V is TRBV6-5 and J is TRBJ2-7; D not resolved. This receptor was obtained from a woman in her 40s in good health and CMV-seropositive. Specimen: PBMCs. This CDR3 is CASRRPGTYEQYF. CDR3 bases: TGTGCCAGCAGGCGTCCGGGTACCTACGAGCAGTACTTC.